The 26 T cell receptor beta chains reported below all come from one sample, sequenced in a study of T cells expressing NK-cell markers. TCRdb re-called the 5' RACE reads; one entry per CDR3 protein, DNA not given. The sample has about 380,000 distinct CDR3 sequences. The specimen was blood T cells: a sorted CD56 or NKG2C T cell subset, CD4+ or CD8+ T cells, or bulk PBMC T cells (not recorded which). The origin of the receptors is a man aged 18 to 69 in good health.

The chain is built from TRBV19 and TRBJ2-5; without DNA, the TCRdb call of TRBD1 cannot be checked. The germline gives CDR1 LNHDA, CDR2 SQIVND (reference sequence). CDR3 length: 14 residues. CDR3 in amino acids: CASSVGGLGETQYF.

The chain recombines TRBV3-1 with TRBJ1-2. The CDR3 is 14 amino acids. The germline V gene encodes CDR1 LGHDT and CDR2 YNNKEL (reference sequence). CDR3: CASSQDRSYYGYTF.

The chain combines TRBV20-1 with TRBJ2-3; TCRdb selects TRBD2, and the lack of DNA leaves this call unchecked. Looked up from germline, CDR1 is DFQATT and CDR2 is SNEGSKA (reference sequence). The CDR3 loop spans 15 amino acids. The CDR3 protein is CSASPLARYTDTQYF.

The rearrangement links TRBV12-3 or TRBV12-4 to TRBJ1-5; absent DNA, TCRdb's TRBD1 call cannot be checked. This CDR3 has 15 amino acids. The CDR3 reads CASSLVQGAGQPQHF.

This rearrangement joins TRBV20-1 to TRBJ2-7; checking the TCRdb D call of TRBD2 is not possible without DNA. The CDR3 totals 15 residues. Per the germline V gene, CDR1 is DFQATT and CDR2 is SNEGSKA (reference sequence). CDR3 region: CSARRGTSGKGEQYF.

The CDR3 protein is CASCLVGGLETQYF. The chain links TRBV2 to TRBJ2-5; as DNA is missing, the TRBD1 call by TCRdb cannot be tested. In germline, CDR1 is SNHLY, CDR2 FYNNEI. CDR3 length: 14 residues.

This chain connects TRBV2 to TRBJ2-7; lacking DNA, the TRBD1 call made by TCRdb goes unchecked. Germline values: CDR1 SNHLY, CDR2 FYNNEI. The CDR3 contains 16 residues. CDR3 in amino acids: CASSEGRDGFSYEQYF.

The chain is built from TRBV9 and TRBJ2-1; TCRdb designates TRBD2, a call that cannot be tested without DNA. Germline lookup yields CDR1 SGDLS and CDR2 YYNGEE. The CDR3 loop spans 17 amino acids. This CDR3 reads CASSLRLALVPYNEQFF. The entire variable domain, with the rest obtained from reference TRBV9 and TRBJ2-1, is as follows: DSGVTQTPKHLITATGQRVTLRCSPRSGDLSVYWYQQSLDQGLQFLIQYYNGEERAKGNILERFSAQQFPDLHSELNLSSLELGDSALYFCASSLRLALVPYNEQFFGPGTRLTVL.

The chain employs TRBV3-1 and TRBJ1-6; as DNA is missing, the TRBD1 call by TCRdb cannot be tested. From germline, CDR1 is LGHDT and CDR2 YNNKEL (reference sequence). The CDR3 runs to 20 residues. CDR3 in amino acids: CASSQEGGDRVFEASSPLHF.

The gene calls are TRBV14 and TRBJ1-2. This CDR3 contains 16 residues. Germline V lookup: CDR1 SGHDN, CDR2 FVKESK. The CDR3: CASSQDRSGSYYGYTF.

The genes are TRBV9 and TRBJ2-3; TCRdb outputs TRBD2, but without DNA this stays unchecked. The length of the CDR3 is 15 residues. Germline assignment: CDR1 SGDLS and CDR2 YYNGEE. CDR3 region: CASSVVGLYTDTQYF.

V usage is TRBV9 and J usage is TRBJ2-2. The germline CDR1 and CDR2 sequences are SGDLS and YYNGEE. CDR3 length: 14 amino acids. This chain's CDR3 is CASSPRGMAGELFF.

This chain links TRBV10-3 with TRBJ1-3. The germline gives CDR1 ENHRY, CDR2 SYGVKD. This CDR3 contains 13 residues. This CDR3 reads CAISDGNWDTIYF.

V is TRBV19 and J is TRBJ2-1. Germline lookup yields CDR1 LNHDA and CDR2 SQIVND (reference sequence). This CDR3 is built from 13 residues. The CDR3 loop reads CASSIDGLYEQFF.

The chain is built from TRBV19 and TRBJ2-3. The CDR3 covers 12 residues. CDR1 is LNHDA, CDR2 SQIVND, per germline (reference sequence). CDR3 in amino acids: CASSIGPYTQYF.

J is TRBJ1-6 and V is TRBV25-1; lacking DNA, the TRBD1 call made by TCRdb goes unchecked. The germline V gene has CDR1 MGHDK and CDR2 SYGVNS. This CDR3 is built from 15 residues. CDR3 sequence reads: CASGRGTGYNSPLHF.

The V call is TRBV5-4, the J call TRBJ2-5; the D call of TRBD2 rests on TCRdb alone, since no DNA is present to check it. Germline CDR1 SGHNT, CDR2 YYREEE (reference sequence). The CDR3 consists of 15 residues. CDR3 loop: CASSLGPGSLQTQYF.

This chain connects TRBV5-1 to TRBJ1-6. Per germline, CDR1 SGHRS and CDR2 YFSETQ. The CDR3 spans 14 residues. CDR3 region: CASSLVTSRSPLHF.

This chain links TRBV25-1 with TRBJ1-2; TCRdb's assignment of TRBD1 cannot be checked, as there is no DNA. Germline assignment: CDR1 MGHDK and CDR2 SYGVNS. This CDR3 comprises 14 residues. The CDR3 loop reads CASRDSGGNYGYTF.

CDR3 protein: CASSQRGGGAGAGFYNEQFF. The J gene is TRBJ2-1, the V gene TRBV4-2; as DNA is missing, the TRBD1 call by TCRdb cannot be tested. This CDR3 contains 20 residues. Germline assignment: CDR1 LGHNA and CDR2 YNFKEQ.

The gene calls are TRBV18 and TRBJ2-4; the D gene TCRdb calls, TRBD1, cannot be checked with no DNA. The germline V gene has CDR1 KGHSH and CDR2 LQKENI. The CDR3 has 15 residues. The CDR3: CASSPDTIAKNIQYF.

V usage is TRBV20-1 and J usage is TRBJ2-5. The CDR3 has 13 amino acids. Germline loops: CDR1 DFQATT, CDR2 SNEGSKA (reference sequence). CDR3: CSARGPSQETQYF.

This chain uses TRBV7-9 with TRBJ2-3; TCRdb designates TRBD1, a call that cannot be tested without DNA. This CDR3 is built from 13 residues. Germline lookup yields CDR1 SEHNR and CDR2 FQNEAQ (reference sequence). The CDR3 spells CASSFSRLDTQYF.

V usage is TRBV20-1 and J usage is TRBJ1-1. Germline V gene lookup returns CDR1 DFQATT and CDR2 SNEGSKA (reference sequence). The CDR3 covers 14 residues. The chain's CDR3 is CSAGTALWGTEAFF.

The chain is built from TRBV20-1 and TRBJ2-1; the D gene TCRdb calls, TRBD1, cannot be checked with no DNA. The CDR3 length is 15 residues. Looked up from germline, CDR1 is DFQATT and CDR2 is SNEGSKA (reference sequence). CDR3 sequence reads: CSARSGRGNYNEQFF.

CDR3: CASGGGRSPLHF. The chain uses TRBV28 and TRBJ1-6; the TCRdb call, TRBD1, lacks DNA for checking. Germline assignment: CDR1 MDHEN and CDR2 SYDVKM. This CDR3 has 12 amino acids.